Below, 18 T cell receptor beta chains from the same sample are listed, as sequenced in a study of CD8 T cells in ankylosing spondylitis. Their cognate antigens are unknown. Whole-study results and caveats: About eight highly homologous variants made up a TCR beta motif that seemed to typify ankylosing spondylitis blood.

MiXCR was run by TCRdb on the 5' RACE reads, yielding one entry per CDR3 protein. The sample lists under 850,000 distinct CDR3 sequences, around 17% occurring once. Sequenced sample: blood, either unsorted or a sorted T cell fraction (not recorded which). The source is a male donor with ankylosing spondylitis.

This sequence joins TRBV4-2 and TRBJ1-2; possible D gene TRBD1, 6 bases. CDR1 and CDR2 from the germline V gene are LGHNA and YNFKEQ. The CDR3 runs to 16 residues. V lost 1 base and J 4 bases, leaving 16 bases between the germline ends. This CDR3 is CASSQGGGGAVYGYTF. The CDR3 nucleotides are TGTGCCAGCAGCCAAGGGGGTGGGGGCGCCGTCTATGGCTACACCTTC.

This rearrangement joins TRBV7-2 to TRBJ2-2, with TRBD2 as a possible D gene (6 bases). Germline V gene data show CDR1 as SGHTA and CDR2 as FQGNSA. The V end was cut by 3 bases, the J end by 8 bases, with 7 bases between. The CDR3 is made up of 12 amino acids. The CDR3 bases are TGTGCCAGCAGCTTCGGGGGAGGGGAGCTGTTTTTT. Translated: CASSFGGGELFF.

The chain links TRBV11-1 to TRBJ2-3, with 7 bases matching TRBD2. Germline V CDR1 and CDR2: SGHAT, FQDESV (reference sequence). The CDR3 totals 18 residues. V shed 1 base, J shed 0 bases, and the junction held 10 bases outside the gene matches. The CDR3 DNA is TGTGCCAGCAGCTTAGTGATGGCTAGCGGAACTAGCACAGATACGCAGTATTTT. This gives the protein CASSLVMASGTSTDTQYF.

This clonotype turned up a few times. This rearrangement joins TRBV6-1 to TRBJ2-1; 7 bases agree with TRBD2. The CDR3 spans 15 residues. CDR1 is MNHNS and CDR2 is SASEGT in the germline V gene. The V segment lost 5 bases and the J segment 3 bases; nucleotides outside the gene matches: 7. This CDR3 is CASSRDSSGYNEQFF. The CDR3 DNA reads as TGTGCCAGCAGTAGGGACTCTAGCGGCTACAATGAGCAGTTCTTC.

J is TRBJ2-1 and V is TRBV7-9, with TRBD1 matching 7 bases. V lost 5 bases and J lost 8; bases outside the gene matches: 15. The CDR3 contains 16 residues. Germline V CDR1 and CDR2: SEHNR, FQNEAQ (reference sequence). The CDR3 protein is CASSPSETGIRDEQFF. CDR3 nucleotides: TGTGCCAGCAGCCCCTCCGAGACAGGGATTAGAGATGAGCAGTTCTTC.

This clonotype was recorded many times. The junction departs from the called germline gene at one end, perhaps through a read error. The V and J genes are TRBV20-1 and TRBJ1-1, with D possibly matching TRBD1 (6 bases). From germline, CDR1 is DFQATT and CDR2 SNEGSKA (reference sequence). The CDR3 is 18 residues long. The CDR3 reads CSARGIGGGFLRNTEAFF. The CDR3 bases are TGCAGTGCCAGAGGTATTGGCGGGGGCTTCCTTAGGAACACTGAAGCTTTCTTT.

The chain carries TRBV12-2 and TRBJ1-4; TRBD1 was called by the table and not checked on the DNA. TRBV12-2 is a known pseudogene. The CDR3 covers 15 residues. The CDR3 DNA is TGTGCAAGTCGCTTAGCGGGGACAGCCCATGAAAAACTGTTTTTT. Amino acids: CASRLAGTAHEKLFF.

This clonotype was picked up a small number of times. The rearrangement joins TRBV29-1 to TRBJ2-1; tentative D call: TRBD1 (7 bases). The germline CDR1 and CDR2 sequences are SQVTM and ANQGSEA. This CDR3 spans 14 amino acids. Trimming shortened V by 3 bases and J by 4 bases, and 13 bases separated the two germline ends. The CDR3 loop is CSVDSGGWYNEQFF. CDR3 nucleotides: TGCAGCGTTGATTCAGGGGGGTGGTACAATGAGCAGTTCTTC.

This clonotype has a count of ten or more. The junction departs from the called germline gene at one end, perhaps through a read error. The chain has TRBV4-1 and TRBJ2-5, with D uncertain. The length of the CDR3 is 13 residues. Germline CDR1 is MGHRA and CDR2 is YSYEKL. The CDR3 loop is CASSQGYQETQYF. The CDR3 nucleotides read TGTGCCAGCAGCCAAGGGTACCAAGAGACCCAGTACTTC.

V usage is TRBV5-1 and J usage is TRBJ1-1, with 8 bases matching TRBD1. Germline V lookup: CDR1 SGHRS, CDR2 YFSETQ. V was pared by 4 bases and J by 8 bases, with 4 bases of the junction left unmatched. The CDR3 consists of 12 residues. The CDR3 sequence: CASSGGTGEAFF. The DNA for the CDR3 is TGCGCCAGCAGCGGAGGGACAGGCGAAGCTTTCTTT.

The chain carries TRBV20-1 and TRBJ1-1; D gene unclear. The CDR3 consists of 13 residues. V lost 3 bases, J lost 10 bases, and 18 bases lay in between. Per the germline V gene, CDR1 is DFQATT and CDR2 is SNEGSKA (reference sequence). The CDR3, as DNA: TGCAGTGCTAGCCATGCTAGGGTAGCGGTAGCTTTCTTT. This gives the protein CSASHARVAVAFF.

This clonotype was detected ten times or more. The gene calls are TRBV5-1 and TRBJ2-1; possibly TRBD1 for D (6 bases). The V gene's germline CDR1 is SGHRS and CDR2 YFSETQ. The CDR3 covers 14 residues. V lost 4 bases to trimming and J lost 1 base, with 9 bases between them. The CDR3: CASSHGQSYNEQFF. CDR3 DNA sequence: TGCGCCAGCAGCCACGGACAGTCCTACAATGAGCAGTTCTTC.

The J gene is TRBJ2-1, the V gene TRBV12-3 or TRBV12-4, with D uncertain. With 7 bases removed from V and 3 bases from J, the gap between germline ends came to 4 bases. CDR3 length: 11 residues. The CDR3 region is CASTDYNEQFF. DNA for the CDR3: TGTGCCAGCACCGACTACAATGAGCAGTTCTTC.

The chain joins TRBV29-1 to TRBJ2-5, with a tentative D call TRBD2 (6 bases). The CDR3 is 13 amino acids. Germline V gene lookup returns CDR1 SQVTM and CDR2 ANQGSEA. Trimming stripped 6 bases from V and 5 bases from J, with 16 bases between. This CDR3 reads CSVLRGFSETQYF. The DNA of the CDR3 is TGCAGCGTCCTGCGGGGTTTTAGCGAGACCCAGTACTTC.

A few counts support this clonotype. The chain carries TRBV20-1 and TRBJ2-1, with 14 bases lining up with TRBD2. This CDR3 has 16 amino acids. V shed 3 bases and J 9 bases; nucleotides not matched to a gene: 10. Per germline, CDR1 DFQATT and CDR2 SNEGSKA (reference sequence). Here the CDR3 DNA reads TGCAGTGCTAGTCCCCCCGGGACTAGCGGGAGTGGTGAGCAGTTCTTC. Translating it yields CSASPPGTSGSGEQFF.

This clonotype was seen a handful of times. The V gene is TRBV20-1, the J gene TRBJ2-1; TRBD2 matches at 14 bases. Trimming took 5 bases from V and 0 from J; bases not matched to a gene: 0. The CDR3 sequence is 15 residues long. Per the germline V gene, CDR1 is DFQATT and CDR2 is SNEGSKA (reference sequence). The CDR3 reads CSAGLAGGSYNEQFF. The CDR3 coding sequence is TGCAGTGCTGGACTAGCGGGAGGCTCCTACAATGAGCAGTTCTTC.

The chain links TRBV12-3 or TRBV12-4 to TRBJ2-1; D is perhaps TRBD2 (5 bases). The V and J ends lost 0 bases and 6 bases respectively, with 15 bases between them. The CDR3 runs 16 residues. CDR3 nucleotide sequence: TGTGCCAGCAGTTTAGCAGGGAGCGAGTTTGGCAATGAGCAGTTCTTC. The encoded protein is CASSLAGSEFGNEQFF.

The chain couples TRBV20-1 to TRBJ1-1, with TRBD1 as a possible D gene (5 bases). The CDR3 covers 13 residues. The V end was cut by 3 bases, the J end by 0 bases, with 8 bases between. The germline V gene encodes CDR1 DFQATT and CDR2 SNEGSKA (reference sequence). CDR3 protein: CSARGVLNTEAFF. The CDR3 DNA reads TGCAGTGCTAGGGGGGTTTTGAACACTGAAGCTTTCTTT.